These T cell receptor beta chains were read from a single sample in a study of CD8+ T cells in alopecia areata. Sequencing used immunoSEQ multiplex PCR; TCRdb keeps in-frame clones, though not all of them. The sample has about 250,000 clones; roughly 63% are singletons. Sequencing was performed on CD4+ T cells sorted from blood, taken at roughly week 53, from a patient treated with tofacitinib. These TCRs come from a human donor with alopecia areata. The CDR3 runs from the conserved cysteine through the conserved F or W. A D gene is named only where the DNA matches it firmly. The size of a clone is reported for some rows only, either as once, few or many, or as a class for expanded clones.

D: .
size: few
V: TRBV7-9
J: TRBJ2-5
CDR3: CASSPRGQGGPETQYF
DNA: TGTGCCAGCAGCCCGAGGGGGCAGGGGGGACCGGAGACCCAGTACTTC

D: TRBD1
size: .
V: TRBV11-2
J: TRBJ2-1
CDR3: CATSRDRGYNEQFF
DNA: TGTGCCACGTCGAGGGACAGGGGTTACAATGAGCAGTTCTTC

D: TRBD1
size: .
V: TRBV15
J: TRBJ1-1
CDR3: CATSRQPGQSLRAFF
DNA: TGTGCCACCAGCAGACAACCGGGACAGAGTCTCAGAGCTTTCTTT

D: .
size: .
V: TRBV6-6
J: TRBJ2-1
CDR3: CATLPSSYNEQFF
DNA: TGTGCCACTCTCCCGAGCTCCTACAATGAGCAGTTCTTC

D: .
size: .
V: TRBV29-1
J: TRBJ1-1
CDR3: CSVEGPGSPEAFF
DNA: TGCAGCGTTGAAGGTCCAGGGAGCCCTGAAGCTTTCTTT

D: TRBD2
size: .
V: TRBV29-1
J: TRBJ2-5
CDR3: CSVERTSGGTWETQYF
DNA: TGCAGCGTTGAAAGGACTAGCGGGGGAACGTGGGAGACCCAGTACTTC

D: .
size: few
V: TRBV11-2
J: TRBJ2-7
CDR3: CASSQVGTVIYEQYF
DNA: TGTGCCAGCAGCCAAGTAGGGACGGTGATCTACGAGCAGTACTTC

D: TRBD1
size: few
V: TRBV15
J: TRBJ2-4
CDR3: CATSTSKQGAMNIQYF
DNA: TGTGCCACCAGCACTTCTAAACAGGGGGCGATGAACATTCAGTACTTC

D: .
size: .
V: TRBV9
J: TRBJ1-2
CDR3: CASSVGGASYGYTF
DNA: TGTGCCAGCAGCGTAGGGGGGGCCAGCTATGGCTACACCTTC

D: .
size: .
V: TRBV19
J: TRBJ1-3
CDR3: CATGTSSSGNTIYF
DNA: TGTGCCACCGGGACGTCCAGCTCTGGAAACACCATATATTTT

D: .
size: .
V: TRBV11-2
J: TRBJ1-2
CDR3: CASSLGPRGRHGYGYTF
DNA: TGTGCCAGCAGCTTAGGGCCCCGTGGTCGTCACGGCTATGGCTACACCTTC

D: .
size: .
V: TRBV29-1
J: TRBJ1-4
CDR3: CSVGWGGEKLFF
DNA: TGCAGCGTTGGCTGGGGTGGTGAAAAACTGTTTTTT

D: .
size: few
V: TRBV27
J: TRBJ2-1
CDR3: CASSPAGSYNEQFF
DNA: TGTGCCAGCAGTCCGGCCGGCTCCTACAATGAGCAGTTCTTC

D: .
size: once
V: TRBV29-1
J: TRBJ2-7
CDR3: CSVVTGRYEQYF
DNA: TGCAGCGTCGTGACAGGGAGGTACGAGCAGTACTTC

D: TRBD1
size: .
V: TRBV5-4
J: TRBJ2-3
CDR3: CASSLVPTGALEDTQYF
DNA: TGTGCCAGCAGCTTGGTCCCCACAGGGGCCCTGGAAGATACGCAGTATTTT

D: .
size: .
V: TRBV27
J: TRBJ1-2
CDR3: CASSPGQSYGYTF
DNA: TGTGCCAGCAGTCCTGGACAGAGCTATGGCTACACCTTC

D: .
size: .
V: TRBV2
J: TRBJ1-5
CDR3: CASSEGTVYNQPQHF
DNA: TGTGCCAGCAGTGAAGGGACGGTCTACAATCAGCCCCAGCATTTT

D: .
size: once
V: TRBV30
J: TRBJ1-2
CDR3: CAWSVRLTGVYGYTF
DNA: TGTGCCTGGAGTGTACGACTGACAGGCGTCTATGGCTACACCTTC

D: .
size: .
V: TRBV30
J: TRBJ1-4
CDR3: CAWKSRGHEKLFF
DNA: TGTGCCTGGAAGTCCCGCGGGCATGAAAAACTGTTTTTT

D: .
size: once
V: TRBV6-1
J: TRBJ1-1
CDR3: CASSVLEGTEAFF
DNA: TGTGCCAGCTCAGTACTAGAAGGGACTGAAGCTTTCTTT

D: .
size: .
V: TRBV30
J: TRBJ1-1
CDR3: CAWRKGRMNTEAFF
DNA: TGTGCCTGGAGAAAAGGACGGATGAACACTGAAGCTTTCTTT

D: .
size: .
V: TRBV4-3
J: TRBJ1-5
CDR3: CASSQDRSNQPQHF
DNA: TGCGCCAGCAGCCAAGACAGGAGCAATCAGCCCCAGCATTTT

D: .
size: .
V: TRBV5-1
J: TRBJ2-7
CDR3: CASSFEGPEQYF
DNA: TGCGCCAGCAGCTTTGAGGGCCCCGAGCAGTACTTC

D: .
size: once
V: TRBV30
J: TRBJ2-1
CDR3: CAWMEDSSYNEQFF
DNA: TGTGCCTGGATGGAAGACAGCTCTTACAATGAGCAGTTCTTC

D: .
size: .
V: TRBV29-1
J: TRBJ1-2
CDR3: CSVGQASDYGYTF
DNA: TGCAGCGTTGGACAGGCCAGTGACTATGGCTACACCTTC

D: .
size: once
V: TRBV2
J: TRBJ2-5
CDR3: CASSSQETQYF
DNA: TGTGCCAGCAGCTCCCAAGAGACCCAGTACTTC

D: TRBD1
size: .
V: TRBV19
J: TRBJ1-1
CDR3: CASSITGGYTEAFF
DNA: TGTGCCAGTAGTATCACAGGGGGATACACTGAAGCTTTCTTT

D: .
size: .
V: TRBV7-9
J: TRBJ2-5
CDR3: CASSLRAETQYF
DNA: TGTGCCAGCAGCCTACGCGCAGAGACCCAGTACTTC

D: TRBD1
size: .
V: TRBV29-1
J: TRBJ1-1
CDR3: CSVSDRGWNTEAFF
DNA: TGCAGCGTCTCTGACAGGGGTTGGAACACTGAAGCTTTCTTT

D: .
size: .
V: TRBV7-2
J: TRBJ1-2
CDR3: CASSLAGNYGYTF
DNA: TGTGCCAGCAGCTTAGCCGGGAACTATGGCTACACCTTC

D: .
size: .
V: TRBV5-1
J: TRBJ1-2
CDR3: CASSLTWGNYGYTF
DNA: TGCGCCAGCAGCCTGACGTGGGGCAACTATGGCTACACCTTC

D: TRBD1
size: .
V: TRBV19
J: TRBJ1-5
CDR3: CASTTGQGGRQPQHF
DNA: TGTGCCAGTACCACGGGACAGGGAGGGCGTCAGCCCCAGCATTTT

D: .
size: .
V: TRBV5-6
J: TRBJ1-5
CDR3: CASSLGTAVDQPQHF
DNA: TGTGCCAGCAGCTTGGGGACCGCTGTTGATCAGCCCCAGCATTTT

D: .
size: .
V: TRBV30
J: TRBJ1-6
CDR3: CAWSDGLGGSPLHF
DNA: TGTGCCTGGAGTGATGGTCTGGGTGGCTCACCCCTCCACTTT

D: .
size: few
V: TRBV29-1
J: TRBJ2-3
CDR3: CSGLREVWQYF
DNA: TGCAGCGGGCTTAGGGAGGTTTGGCAGTATTTT

D: .
size: .
V: TRBV7-6
J: TRBJ2-6
CDR3: CASSRTGPGANVLTF
DNA: TGTGCCAGCAGTAGAACAGGGCCTGGGGCCAACGTCCTGACTTTC